A selection of T cell receptor beta chains follows, all from one sample in a study of blood T cell repertoires in COVID-19. Profiled with immunoSEQ multiplex PCR; TCRdb holds only in-frame clones, not every one. The data hold about 190,000 clones, with 70% to 80% observed a single time. Sequences were obtained from peripheral blood. These receptors originate from a woman aged 45-60 years with acute or convalescent COVID-19. The CDR3 runs from the conserved cysteine through the conserved F or W. A D gene is named only where the DNA matches it firmly. The listing skips clone size in some rows; elsewhere it reads once, few, many or a size class.

v_call	clone_size	j_call	d_call	cdr3_nt	cdr3_aa
TRBV18	NA	TRBJ2-2	NA	TGTGCCAGCTCACTAGGGGGTCGGAACACCGGGGAGCTGTTTTTT	CASSLGGRNTGELFF
TRBV9	NA	TRBJ2-1	TRBD2	TGTGCCAGCAGCGTACTAGCGGGAGGAAGCAATGAGCAGTTCTTC	CASSVLAGGSNEQFF
TRBV6-2/TRBV6-3	NA	TRBJ2-7	NA	TGTGCCAGCAGTCGTCCTACCCACTACGAGCAGTACTTC	CASSRPTHYEQYF
TRBV14	NA	TRBJ1-1	NA	TGTGCCAGCAGCGAAGAACGGGTTACCTTGATCTGGACTGAAGCTTTCTTT	CASSEERVTLIWTEAFF
TRBV6-5	NA	TRBJ2-3	TRBD1	TGTGCCAGCAGTTACGAGTACAGGGGGCTTACAGATACGCAGTATTTT	CASSYEYRGLTDTQYF
TRBV18	NA	TRBJ2-4	TRBD1	TGTGCCAGCTCACCGCAGGGGGCGACGAAAAACATTCAGTACTTC	CASSPQGATKNIQYF
TRBV5-8	NA	TRBJ2-2	NA	TGTGCCAGTAAGCCCGGGGACTACACCGGGGAGCTGTTTTTT	CASKPGDYTGELFF
TRBV30	once	TRBJ1-5	TRBD1	TGTGCCTGGAGTCTTAGACAGGGGAGGAATCAGCCCCAGCATTTT	CAWSLRQGRNQPQHF
TRBV12-3/TRBV12-4	NA	TRBJ1-1	NA	TGTGCCAGCAGCTGGACTGTGAACACTGAAGCTTTCTTT	CASSWTVNTEAFF
TRBV5-1	NA	TRBJ1-2	NA	TGCGCCAGCAGCTTCGGGGGTGCCAACTATGGCTACACCTTC	CASSFGGANYGYTF
TRBV5-5	few	TRBJ1-6	NA	TGTGCCAGCAGCTTTAGCAGGGGCGTCGCTTCACCCCTCCACTTT	CASSFSRGVASPLHF
TRBV2	few	TRBJ2-1	NA	TGTGCCAGCAGACGCGGGAACAATGAGCAGTTCTTC	CASRRGNNEQFF
TRBV5-6	NA	TRBJ2-3	TRBD1	TGTGCCAGCAGCTTTCTTAGTAGGACAGGGGAATCTGATACGCAGTATTTT	CASSFLSRTGESDTQYF
TRBV12-5	few	TRBJ1-1	NA	TGTGCTAGTGGTTCTCAGGGGTTGGGACCCTTGAACACTGAAGCTTTCTTT	CASGSQGLGPLNTEAFF
TRBV27	NA	TRBJ1-1	NA	TGTGCCAGCAGTTTTGCCACCGGGAACACTGAAGCTTTCTTT	CASSFATGNTEAFF
TRBV13	NA	TRBJ1-4	TRBD1	TGTGCCAGCAGCTTCGGAGGGGGCGGTGAAAAACTGTTTTTT	CASSFGGGGEKLFF
TRBV18	NA	TRBJ1-1	TRBD1	TGTGCCAGCTCACTTGGGACAGGAATGAACACTGAAGCTTTCTTT	CASSLGTGMNTEAFF
TRBV7-9	NA	TRBJ2-1	TRBD2	TGTGCCAGCAGCGCCTGGACTAGCGGGAGATATAATGAGCAGTTCTTC	CASSAWTSGRYNEQFF
TRBV28	NA	TRBJ1-6	NA	TGTGCCAGCAGCCTAGGGGCCCGTGGCCTCCACTTT	CASSLGARGLHF
TRBV4-3	NA	TRBJ2-2	TRBD1	TGCGCCAGCAGCCCGGGACAGGCCACCGGGGAGCTGTTTTTT	CASSPGQATGELFF
TRBV2	NA	TRBJ2-7	NA	TGTGCCAGCAGTGAATCAGGAGGGAACGAGCAGTACTTC	CASSESGGNEQYF
TRBV5-6	NA	TRBJ2-7	TRBD2	TGTGCCAGCAGCTACCTAGCGGGAGGGCCCTACGAGCAGTACTTC	CASSYLAGGPYEQYF
TRBV6-1	NA	TRBJ1-3	NA	TGTGCCAGCAGTGAAGCTCGCGGACTCTCTGGAAACACCATATATTTT	CASSEARGLSGNTIYF
TRBV28	NA	TRBJ2-2	TRBD1	TGTGCCAGCAGTTTACCCCCGGGACAGGGTAGGGCCACCGGGGAGCTGTTTTTT	CASSLPPGQGRATGELFF
TRBV9	NA	TRBJ1-1	NA	TGTGCCAGCAGCGCCACGGCGGCGGGGAACACTGAAGCTTTCTTT	CASSATAAGNTEAFF
TRBV7-2	NA	TRBJ2-7	NA	TGTGCCAGCAGATCCGACCAGAGGTCCTACGAGCAGTACTTC	CASRSDQRSYEQYF
TRBV30	NA	TRBJ1-1	TRBD1	TGTGCCTGCGCGGGACAGAGAAACACTGAAGCTTTCTTT	CACAGQRNTEAFF
TRBV5-1	NA	TRBJ2-3	TRBD2	TGCGCCAGCAGCTTGCGGCTAGCGGGGGGGCTAAGCACAGATACGCAGTATTTT	CASSLRLAGGLSTDTQYF
TRBV20-1	NA	TRBJ2-3	TRBD2	TGCAGTGCTAGTTTACTAGCGGGAATCACAGATACGCAGTATTTT	CSASLLAGITDTQYF
TRBV6-2/TRBV6-3	NA	TRBJ1-5	NA	TGTGCCAGCAGTTCCGGTGACAGGAACAATCAGCCCCAGCATTTT	CASSSGDRNNQPQHF
TRBV3-1/TRBV3-2	NA	TRBJ1-3	NA	TGTGCCAGCAGCCTTCAGGGTTCTGGAAACACCATATATTTT	CASSLQGSGNTIYF
TRBV7-8	NA	TRBJ2-7	TRBD1	TGTGCCAGCACCCCGGACAGGGGAGTGTACGAGCAGTACTTC	CASTPDRGVYEQYF
TRBV2	NA	TRBJ2-7	TRBD2	TGTGCCAGCAGTGTTGGCCGGGACTACAAGGCCGAGCAGTACTTC	CASSVGRDYKAEQYF
TRBV5-1	NA	TRBJ1-4	NA	TGCGCCAGCAGCTCCGGGACTCTTACTAATGAAAAACTGTTTTTT	CASSSGTLTNEKLFF
TRBV15	NA	TRBJ2-2	NA	TGTGCCACCAGTCGCTCGAAGAGCACCGGGGAGCTGTTTTTT	CATSRSKSTGELFF
TRBV28	NA	TRBJ1-2	TRBD1	TGTGCCAGCATAGACAGGGACCATGGCTACACCTTC	CASIDRDHGYTF
TRBV4-3	NA	TRBJ2-3	NA	TGCGCCAGCAGCCGGAGTAGTACGCAGTATTTT	CASSRSSTQYF
TRBV9	NA	TRBJ1-1	NA	TGTGCCAGCAGCGTAGGGGGCCCCAACACTGAAGCTTTCTTT	CASSVGGPNTEAFF
TRBV11-2	NA	TRBJ2-3	TRBD1	TGTGCCAGCAGCTTAAACTTCGTAATCGGGACAGCGAGCACAGATACGCAGTATTTT	CASSLNFVIGTASTDTQYF
TRBV19	once	TRBJ1-1	NA	TGTGCCAGTAGTATAGATTTACGGGAAGAAGCTTTCTTT	CASSIDLREEAFF
TRBV11-2	NA	TRBJ2-1	TRBD2	TGTGCCAGCAGCTTTGTGGGGGGGGGTTACAATGAGCAGTTCTTC	CASSFVGGGYNEQFF
TRBV27	NA	TRBJ2-1	TRBD2	TGTGCCAGCAGTTTGAGAGTCCTAGCGGGAGTCACCAATGAGCAGTTCTTC	CASSLRVLAGVTNEQFF
TRBV6-5	NA	TRBJ2-7	TRBD2	TGTGCCAGCAGTTACTCGGGACTAGCCGAGCAGTACTTC	CASSYSGLAEQYF
TRBV4-3	NA	TRBJ2-7	TRBD1	TGCGCCAGCAGCCAAATGTGGCAGGGGGCCTCCTACGAGCAGTACTTC	CASSQMWQGASYEQYF
TRBV6-5	NA	TRBJ2-7	TRBD2	TGTGCCAGCAGTTACGCTAGCGGGACCGCCCTTGGCGAGCAGTACTTC	CASSYASGTALGEQYF
TRBV7-2	NA	TRBJ1-2	NA	TGTGCCAGCAGCTTAGACGCCGGAGCTAACTATGGCTACACCTTC	CASSLDAGANYGYTF
TRBV5-4	NA	TRBJ1-1	NA	TGTGCCAGCAGCCCACTCTCAGGGCCCGAAGCTTTCTTT	CASSPLSGPEAFF
TRBV7-2	few	TRBJ1-2	TRBD1	TGTGCCAGCAGCTTAACTTTGACAGGGGGCAATGGCTACACCTTC	CASSLTLTGGNGYTF
TRBV30	NA	TRBJ2-7	TRBD2	TGTGCCTGGAGTGTACAAGTGAGCGGGGTCGAGCAGTACTTC	CAWSVQVSGVEQYF
TRBV10-2	NA	TRBJ1-4	NA	TGCGCCAGCAGAGACACAAATAATGAAAAACTGTTTTTT	CASRDTNNEKLFF
TRBV12-3/TRBV12-4	NA	TRBJ2-3	NA	TGTGCCACCTCTGGAGGGTCAGGAGATACGCAGTATTTT	CATSGGSGDTQYF
TRBV7-2	NA	TRBJ1-2	NA	TGTGCCAGCAGCTTAGGAAAGGGGCAAGGTGGCTACACCTTC	CASSLGKGQGGYTF
TRBV2	NA	TRBJ1-1	NA	TGTGCCAGCAGTGTCGGCCAGGGGAACACTGAAGCTTTCTTT	CASSVGQGNTEAFF
TRBV6-2/TRBV6-3	NA	TRBJ1-3	NA	TGTGCCAGCAGCATCGGGACAAACGGAAACACCATATATTTT	CASSIGTNGNTIYF
TRBV12-3/TRBV12-4	NA	TRBJ2-1	NA	TGTGCCAGCAGTTTAACCAGGGACAATGAGCAGTTCTTC	CASSLTRDNEQFF